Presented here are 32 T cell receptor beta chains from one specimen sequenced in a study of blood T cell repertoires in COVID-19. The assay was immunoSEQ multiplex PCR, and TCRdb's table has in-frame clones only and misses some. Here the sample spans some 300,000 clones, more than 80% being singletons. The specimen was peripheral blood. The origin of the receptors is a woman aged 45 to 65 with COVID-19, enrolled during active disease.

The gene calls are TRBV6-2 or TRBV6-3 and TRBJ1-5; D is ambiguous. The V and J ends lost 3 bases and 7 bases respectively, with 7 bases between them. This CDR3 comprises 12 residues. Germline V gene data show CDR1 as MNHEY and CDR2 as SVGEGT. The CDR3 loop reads CASSYAGQPQHF. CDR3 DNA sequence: TGTGCCAGCAGTTATGCCGGGCAGCCCCAGCATTTT.

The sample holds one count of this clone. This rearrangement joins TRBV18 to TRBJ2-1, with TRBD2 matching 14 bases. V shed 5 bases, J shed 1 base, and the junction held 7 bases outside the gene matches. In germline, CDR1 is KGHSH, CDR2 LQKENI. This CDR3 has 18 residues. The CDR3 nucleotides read TGTGCCAGCTCATCTAAAGGACTAGCGGGAGGTTCCTACAATGAGCAGTTCTTC. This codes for CASSSKGLAGGSYNEQFF.

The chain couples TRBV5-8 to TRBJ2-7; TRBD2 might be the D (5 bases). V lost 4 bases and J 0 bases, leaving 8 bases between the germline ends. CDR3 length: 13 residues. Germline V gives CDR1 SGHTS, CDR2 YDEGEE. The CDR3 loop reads CASSIGISYEQYF. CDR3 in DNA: TGTGCCAGCAGCATCGGGATCTCCTACGAGCAGTACTTC.

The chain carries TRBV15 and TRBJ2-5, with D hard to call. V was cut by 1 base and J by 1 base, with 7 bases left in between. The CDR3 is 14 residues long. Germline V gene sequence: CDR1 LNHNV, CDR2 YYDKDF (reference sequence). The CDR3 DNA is TGTGCCACCAGCAGAGTCGGTCTCCAAGAGACCCAGTACTTC. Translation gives CATSRVGLQETQYF.

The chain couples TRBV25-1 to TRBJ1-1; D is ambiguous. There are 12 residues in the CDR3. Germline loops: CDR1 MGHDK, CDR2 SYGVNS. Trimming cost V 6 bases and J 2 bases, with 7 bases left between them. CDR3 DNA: TGTGCCAGCAGCGCAGTTAACACTGAAGCTTTCTTT. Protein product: CASSAVNTEAFF.

The CDR3 coding sequence is TGTGCCACTTCGACTAGCGGGAGGGTTTACAATGAGCAGTTCTTC. It translates to CATSTSGRVYNEQFF. The rearrangement links TRBV24-1 to TRBJ2-1; 14 nucleotides agree with TRBD2. Germline V gene data show CDR1 as KGHDR and CDR2 as SFDVKD. J was trimmed by 4 bases and V by 10 bases; bases with no gene match: 5. This CDR3 contains 15 residues.

The CDR3 coding sequence is TGTGCCAGCAGCCTACACACGGGGGGTGTAGCCAAAAACATTCAGTACTTC. Translated: CASSLHTGGVAKNIQYF. The chain recombines TRBV14 with TRBJ2-4, with 7 bases aligning to TRBD2. V lost 4 bases to trimming and J lost 0 bases; unmatched junction nucleotides: 9. The CDR3 spans 17 residues. Germline loops: CDR1 SGHDN, CDR2 FVKESK.

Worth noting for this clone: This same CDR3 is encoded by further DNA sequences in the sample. The CDR3 nucleotides are TGTGCCAGCAGCTTAGATCGAGGTCAGCCCCAGCATTTT. It codes for CASSLDRGQPQHF. This rearrangement joins TRBV11-2 to TRBJ1-5; D is ambiguous. Trimming removed 0 bases at V and 6 bases at J, with 6 bases between. Germline V gene lookup returns CDR1 SGHAT and CDR2 FQNNGV. The CDR3 is 13 amino acids. Full variable domain (remainder filled in from reference TRBV11-2 and TRBJ1-5): EAGVAQSPRYKIIEKRQSVAFWCNPISGHATLYWYQQILGQGPKLLIQFQNNGVVDDSQLPKDRFSAERLKGVDSTLKIQPAKLEDSAVYLCASSLDRGQPQHFGDGTRLSIL.

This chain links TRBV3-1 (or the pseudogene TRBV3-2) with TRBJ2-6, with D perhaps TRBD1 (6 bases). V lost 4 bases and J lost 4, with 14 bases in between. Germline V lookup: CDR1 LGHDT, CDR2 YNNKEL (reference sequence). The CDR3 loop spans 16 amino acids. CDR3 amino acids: CASSPYTGNGANVLTF. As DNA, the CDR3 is TGTGCCAGCAGCCCCTATACAGGGAACGGGGCCAACGTCCTGACTTTC.

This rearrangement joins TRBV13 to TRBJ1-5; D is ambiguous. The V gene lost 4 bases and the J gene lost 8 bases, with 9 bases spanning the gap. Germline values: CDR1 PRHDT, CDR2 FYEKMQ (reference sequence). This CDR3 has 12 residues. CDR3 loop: CASSSTGEPQHF. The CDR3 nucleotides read TGTGCCAGCAGCTCGACGGGTGAGCCCCAGCATTTT.

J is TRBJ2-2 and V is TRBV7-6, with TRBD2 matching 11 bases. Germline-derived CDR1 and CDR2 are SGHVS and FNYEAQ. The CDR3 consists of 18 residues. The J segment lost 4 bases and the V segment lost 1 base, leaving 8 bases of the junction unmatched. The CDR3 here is CASSLELLAGVGTGELFF. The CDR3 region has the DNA TGTGCCAGCAGCTTAGAGTTACTAGCGGGAGTCGGCACCGGGGAGCTGTTTTTT.

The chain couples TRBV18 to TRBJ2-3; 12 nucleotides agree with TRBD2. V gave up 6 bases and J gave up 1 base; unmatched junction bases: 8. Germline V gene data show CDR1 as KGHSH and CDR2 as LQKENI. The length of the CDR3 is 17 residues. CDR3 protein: CASSKVTSGSGTDTQYF. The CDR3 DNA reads TGTGCCAGCTCGAAGGTGACTAGCGGGAGCGGCACAGATACGCAGTATTTT.

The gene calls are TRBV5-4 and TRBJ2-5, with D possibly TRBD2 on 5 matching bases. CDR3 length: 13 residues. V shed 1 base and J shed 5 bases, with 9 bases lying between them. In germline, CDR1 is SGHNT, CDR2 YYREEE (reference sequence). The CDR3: CASSLPGLETQYF. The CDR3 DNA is TGTGCCAGCAGCTTGCCGGGGTTGGAGACCCAGTACTTC.

CDR3 DNA: TGTGCCAGTAGTATAAGTTTTCTAGCTGGTGAGCAGTACTTC. As protein: CASSISFLAGEQYF. The V gene is TRBV19, the J gene TRBJ2-7; tentatively, D is TRBD2 (5 bases). V lost 2 bases and J lost 7, with 15 bases in between. Germline lookup yields CDR1 LNHDA and CDR2 SQIVND (reference sequence). The CDR3 contains 14 residues. The full variable domain, completed using reference TRBV19 and TRBJ2-7, is DGGITQSPKYLFRKEGQNVTLSCEQNLNHDAMYWYRQDPGQGLRLIYYSQIVNDFQKGDIAEGYSVSREKKESFPLTVTSAQKNPTAFYLCASSISFLAGEQYFGPGTRLTVT.

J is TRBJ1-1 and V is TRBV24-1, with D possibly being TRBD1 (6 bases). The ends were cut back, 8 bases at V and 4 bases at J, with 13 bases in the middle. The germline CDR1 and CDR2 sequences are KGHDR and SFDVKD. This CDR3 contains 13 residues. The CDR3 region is CATTHRDRTEAFF. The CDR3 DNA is TGTGCCACCACCCACAGGGATCGCACTGAAGCTTTCTTT.

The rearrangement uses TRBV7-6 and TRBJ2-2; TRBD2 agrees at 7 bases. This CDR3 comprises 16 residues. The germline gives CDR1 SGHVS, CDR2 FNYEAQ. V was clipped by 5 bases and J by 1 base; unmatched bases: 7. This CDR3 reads CASSLEGGRNTGELFF. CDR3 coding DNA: TGTGCCAGCAGCCTAGAGGGCGGGAGGAACACCGGGGAGCTGTTTTTT.

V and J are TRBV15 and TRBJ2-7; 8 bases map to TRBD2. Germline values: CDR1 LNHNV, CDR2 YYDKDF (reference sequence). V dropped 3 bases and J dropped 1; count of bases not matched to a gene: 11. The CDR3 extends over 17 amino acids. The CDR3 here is CATSRGGSLAGSYEQYF. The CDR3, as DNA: TGTGCCACCAGCAGGGGCGGTTCGTTAGCGGGATCCTACGAGCAGTACTTC.

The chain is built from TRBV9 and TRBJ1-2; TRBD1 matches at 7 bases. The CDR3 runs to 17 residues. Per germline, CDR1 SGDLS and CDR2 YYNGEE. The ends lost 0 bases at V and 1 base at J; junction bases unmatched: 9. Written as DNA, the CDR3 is TGTGCCAGCAGCGTAGTTGCGGACAGGCGGAATAACTATGGCTACACCTTC. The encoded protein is CASSVVADRRNNYGYTF.

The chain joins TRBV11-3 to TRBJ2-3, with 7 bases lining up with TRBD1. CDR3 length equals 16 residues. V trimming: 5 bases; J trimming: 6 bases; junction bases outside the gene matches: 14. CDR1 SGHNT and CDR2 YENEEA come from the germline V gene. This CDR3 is CASSATGVEYVDTQYF. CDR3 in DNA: TGTGCCAGCAGCGCCACAGGGGTGGAGTACGTGGATACGCAGTATTTT.

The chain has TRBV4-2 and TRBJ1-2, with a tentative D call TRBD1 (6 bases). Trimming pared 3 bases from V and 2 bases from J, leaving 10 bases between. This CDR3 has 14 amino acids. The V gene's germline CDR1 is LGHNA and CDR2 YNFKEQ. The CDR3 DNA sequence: TGTGCCAGCAGCCATAGGCAGGGGAACTATGGCTACACCTTC. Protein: CASSHRQGNYGYTF.

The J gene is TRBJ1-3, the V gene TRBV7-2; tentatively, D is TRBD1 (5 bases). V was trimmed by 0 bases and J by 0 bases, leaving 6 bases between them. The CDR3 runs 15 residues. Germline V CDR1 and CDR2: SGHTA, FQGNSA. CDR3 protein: CASSLAGVSGNTIYF. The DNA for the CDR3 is TGTGCCAGCAGCTTAGCAGGGGTCTCTGGAAACACCATATATTTT.

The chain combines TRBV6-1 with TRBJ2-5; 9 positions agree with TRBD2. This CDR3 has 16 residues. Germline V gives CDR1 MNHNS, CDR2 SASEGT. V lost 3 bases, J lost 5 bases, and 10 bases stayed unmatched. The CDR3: CASSELVAGVLETQYF. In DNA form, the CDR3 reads TGTGCCAGCAGTGAGTTGGTAGCGGGAGTGTTGGAGACCCAGTACTTC.

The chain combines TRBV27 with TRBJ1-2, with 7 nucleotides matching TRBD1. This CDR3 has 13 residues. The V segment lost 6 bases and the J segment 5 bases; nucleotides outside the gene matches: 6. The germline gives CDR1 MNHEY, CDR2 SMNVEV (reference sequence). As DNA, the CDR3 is TGTGCCAGCAGATCGGGACAGAGTTATGGCTACACCTTC. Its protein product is CASRSGQSYGYTF.

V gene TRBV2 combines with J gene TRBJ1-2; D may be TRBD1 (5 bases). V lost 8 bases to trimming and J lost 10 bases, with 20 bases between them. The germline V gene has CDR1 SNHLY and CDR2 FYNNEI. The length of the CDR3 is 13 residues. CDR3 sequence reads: CASFGGILGFYTF. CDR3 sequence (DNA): TGTGCCAGCTTCGGGGGGATATTAGGATTCTACACCTTC.

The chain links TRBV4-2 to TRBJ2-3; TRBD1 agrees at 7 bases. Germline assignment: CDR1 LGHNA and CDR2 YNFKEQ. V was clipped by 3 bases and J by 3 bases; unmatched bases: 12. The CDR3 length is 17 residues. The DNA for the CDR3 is TGTGCCAGCAGCCAGGAGACAGGGACCCCCTCGACAGATACGCAGTATTTT. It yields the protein CASSQETGTPSTDTQYF.

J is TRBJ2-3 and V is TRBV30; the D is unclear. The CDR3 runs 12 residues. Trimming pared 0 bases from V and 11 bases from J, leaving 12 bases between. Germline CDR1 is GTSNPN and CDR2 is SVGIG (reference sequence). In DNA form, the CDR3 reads TGTGCCTGGAGTGTAGCACAAGGAGAGCAGTATTTT. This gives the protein CAWSVAQGEQYF.

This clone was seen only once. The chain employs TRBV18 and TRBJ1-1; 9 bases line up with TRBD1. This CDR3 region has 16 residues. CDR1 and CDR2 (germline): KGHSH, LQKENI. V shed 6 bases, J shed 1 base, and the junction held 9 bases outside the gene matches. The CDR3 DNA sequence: TGTGCCAGCTCGACGGACAGGGGTATAGGGAACACTGAAGCTTTCTTT. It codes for CASSTDRGIGNTEAFF.

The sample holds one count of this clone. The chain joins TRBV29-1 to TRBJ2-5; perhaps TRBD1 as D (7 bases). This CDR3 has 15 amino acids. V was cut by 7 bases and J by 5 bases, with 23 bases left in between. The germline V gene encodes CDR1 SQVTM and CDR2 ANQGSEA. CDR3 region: CSAQGTRQGRETQYF. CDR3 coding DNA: TGCAGCGCCCAAGGGACTCGACAGGGCCGGGAGACCCAGTACTTC.

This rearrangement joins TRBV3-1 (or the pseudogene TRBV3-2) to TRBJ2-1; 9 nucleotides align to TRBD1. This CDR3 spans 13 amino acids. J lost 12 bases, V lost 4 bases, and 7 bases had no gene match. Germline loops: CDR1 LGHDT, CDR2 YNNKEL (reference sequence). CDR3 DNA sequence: TGTGCCAGCAGCCCGAATACAGGGGGCCGGCAGTTCTTC. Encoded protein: CASSPNTGGRQFF.

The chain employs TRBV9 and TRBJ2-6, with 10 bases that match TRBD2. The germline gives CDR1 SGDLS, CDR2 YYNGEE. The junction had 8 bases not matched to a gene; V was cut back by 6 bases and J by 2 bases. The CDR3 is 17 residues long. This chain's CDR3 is CASKPGGLAPGANVLTF. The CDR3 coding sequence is TGTGCCAGCAAGCCCGGGGGACTAGCGCCTGGGGCCAACGTCCTGACTTTC.

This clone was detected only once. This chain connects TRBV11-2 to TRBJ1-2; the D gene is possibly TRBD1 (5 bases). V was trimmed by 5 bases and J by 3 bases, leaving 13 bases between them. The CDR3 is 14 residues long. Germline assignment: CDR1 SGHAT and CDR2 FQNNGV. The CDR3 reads CASSKGRHYYGYTF. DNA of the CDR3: TGTGCCAGCAGCAAGGGGAGGCACTACTATGGCTACACCTTC. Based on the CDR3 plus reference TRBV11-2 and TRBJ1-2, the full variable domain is EAGVAQSPRYKIIEKRQSVAFWCNPISGHATLYWYQQILGQGPKLLIQFQNNGVVDDSQLPKDRFSAERLKGVDSTLKIQPAKLEDSAVYLCASSKGRHYYGYTFGSGTRLTVV.

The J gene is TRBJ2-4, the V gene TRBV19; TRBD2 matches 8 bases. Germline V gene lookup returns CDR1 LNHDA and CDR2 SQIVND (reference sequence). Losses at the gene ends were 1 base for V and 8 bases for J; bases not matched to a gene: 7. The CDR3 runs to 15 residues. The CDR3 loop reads CASSIGSGGRDIQYF. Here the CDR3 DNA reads TGTGCCAGTAGTATAGGCTCGGGAGGGCGAGACATTCAGTACTTC.